This T cell receptor beta chain was retrieved from a study of type 1 regulatory T cells. Study-wide context: An in vitro protocol generated T-allo10, a Tr1-enriched, alloantigen-specific CD4 T cell product. Study-wide findings and caveats: Compared with non-Tr1 cells, Tr1 cells showed a narrower TCR repertoire.

A single record per CDR3 protein comes from TCRdb applying MiXCR to the reads. The data show about 62,000 distinct CDR3 sequences, 60% to 80% seen once. The V gene end was trimmed by 1 base and the J gene end by 15 bases; junction bases not matched to a gene: 8. This CDR3 comprises 13 residues. CDR1 is SNHLY and CDR2 is FYNNEI in the germline V gene. As for this clonotype: Its matching antigen is unknown.

The TCR originated in a human donor in good health. The rearrangement joins TRBV2 to TRBJ2-1; 8 bases align to TRBD2. Material: cultured non-Tr1 T cells, either the whole culture or a sorted T cell fraction (not recorded which). The CDR3 DNA follows: TGTGCCAGCAGTGAAGTTTGGCTAGCGGGCACGTTCTTC. The encoded protein is CASSEVWLAGTFF.